Listed below are T cell receptor beta chains from one sample, sequenced in a study of CD8 T cells in Susac syndrome. MiXCR, run by TCRdb on the immunoSEQ multiplex PCR reads, gives a single entry per CDR3 protein. Of around 180,000 distinct CDR3 sequences in the sample, roughly 94% were seen once. The sequencing input was CD4+ T cells from PBMCs. The receptors originated from a human donor with Susac syndrome. Both conserved end residues are part of each CDR3. A D gene is named only where the DNA matches it firmly. Some rows mark clone size as missing; the rest say once, few, many or name a class of expanded clone.

size	J	V	D	CDR3	DNA
once	TRBJ2-1	TRBV3-1	TRBD2	CASSPTSSGGNNEQFF	TGTGCCAGCAGCCCAACTTCTAGCGGGGGAAACAATGAGCAGTTCTTC
NA	TRBJ2-1	TRBV6-5	NA	CASTVYNEQFF	TGTGCCAGCACCGTCTACAATGAGCAGTTCTTC
NA	TRBJ2-1	TRBV24-1	NA	CATSPIRLGGSYNEQFF	TGTGCCACCAGTCCCATAAGACTGGGGGGCTCCTACAATGAGCAGTTCTTC
few	TRBJ2-5	TRBV7-6	NA	CASSLSAETQYF	TGTGCCAGCAGCTTATCCGCAGAGACCCAGTACTTC
NA	TRBJ2-5	TRBV20-1	TRBD2	CSGAASGKETQYF	TGCAGTGGGGCGGCTAGCGGAAAAGAGACCCAGTACTTC
NA	TRBJ2-1	TRBV29-1	TRBD2	CSALTWGTTPDNEQFF	TGCAGCGCCTTGACGTGGGGGACTACCCCTGACAATGAGCAGTTCTTC
NA	TRBJ2-3	TRBV24-1	TRBD1	CATKDRGGDTQYF	TGTGCCACCAAGGACAGGGGCGGAGATACGCAGTATTTT
NA	TRBJ1-4	TRBV29-1	NA	CSANRGSSEKLFF	TGCAGCGCTAACAGAGGAAGTAGTGAAAAACTGTTTTTT
few	TRBJ1-2	TRBV5-6	NA	CASSFTGPYGYTF	TGTGCCAGCAGCTTTACCGGACCCTATGGCTACACCTTC
NA	TRBJ1-2	TRBV5-4	TRBD1	CASSQTGARGYTF	TGTGCCAGCAGCCAAACAGGGGCGCGCGGCTACACCTTC
NA	TRBJ1-6	TRBV9	TRBD1	CASSDHRQGASSPLHF	TGTGCCAGCAGCGACCACCGACAGGGAGCGAGTTCACCCCTCCACTTT
NA	TRBJ2-5	TRBV24-1	NA	CATSDFGETQYF	TGTGCCACCAGTGATTTTGGCGAGACCCAGTACTTC
NA	TRBJ1-6	TRBV14	NA	CASNDPGINSPLHF	TGTGCCAGCAATGACCCAGGGATCAATTCACCCCTCCACTTT
NA	TRBJ2-5	TRBV20-1	NA	CSAVGLSETQYF	TGCAGTGCTGTGGGACTTTCAGAGACCCAGTACTTC
few	TRBJ2-7	TRBV19	NA	CASSIDRYSYEQYF	TGTGCCAGTAGTATCGACAGGTATTCCTACGAGCAGTACTTC
NA	TRBJ2-5	TRBV5-8	NA	CASSLGTVVETQYF	TGTGCCAGCAGCCTTGGGACCGTGGTAGAGACCCAGTACTTC
NA	TRBJ2-5	TRBV29-1	NA	CSVSLLETQYF	TGCAGCGTAAGCCTTCTGGAGACCCAGTACTTC
NA	TRBJ1-5	TRBV4-2	TRBD1	CASSQITGVQPQHF	TGTGCCAGCAGCCAAATAACAGGGGTTCAGCCCCAGCATTTT
NA	TRBJ2-4	TRBV3-1	NA	CASSQGGPHKNIQYF	TGTGCCAGCAGCCAAGGGGGCCCACACAAAAACATTCAGTACTTC
NA	TRBJ2-1	TRBV24-1	TRBD2	CATSDCPISGDNEQFF	TGTGCCACCAGTGATTGCCCGATCAGCGGGGATAATGAGCAGTTCTTC
NA	TRBJ2-4	TRBV20-1	NA	CSARTGLENIQYF	TGCAGTGCTAGAACGGGGTTAGAAAACATTCAGTACTTC
NA	TRBJ2-4	TRBV25-1	NA	CASSEAGIAKNIQYF	TGTGCCAGCAGTGAAGCAGGAATAGCCAAAAACATTCAGTACTTC
NA	TRBJ1-1	TRBV14	NA	CASSQDLRAGAFF	TGTGCCAGCAGCCAAGATCTGAGGGCGGGAGCTTTCTTT
NA	TRBJ1-1	TRBV18	NA	CASSSNVNTEAFF	TGTGCCAGCTCGTCAAACGTTAACACTGAAGCTTTCTTT
NA	TRBJ1-1	TRBV2	NA	CASSEGSGFANTEAFF	TGTGCCAGCAGTGAAGGGAGCGGTTTCGCGAACACTGAAGCTTTCTTT
NA	TRBJ2-1	TRBV5-1	NA	CASSPWGRGNYNEQFF	TGCGCCAGCAGCCCTTGGGGCAGGGGAAACTACAATGAGCAGTTCTTC
NA	TRBJ1-3	TRBV5-8	NA	CASSPRANTIYF	TGTGCCAGCAGTCCCCGAGCAAACACCATATATTTT
NA	TRBJ1-5	TRBV6-6	NA	CASSPRGGVNQPQHF	TGTGCCAGCAGTCCTCGAGGGGGGGTCAATCAGCCCCAGCATTTT
NA	TRBJ2-5	TRBV28	TRBD2	CASRLAGEQETQYF	TGTGCCAGCAGATTAGCGGGGGAACAAGAGACCCAGTACTTC
NA	TRBJ2-7	TRBV12-3/TRBV12-4	NA	CASTGGQGPYEQYF	TGTGCCAGCACCGGGGGGCAGGGGCCCTACGAGCAGTACTTC
NA	TRBJ1-1	TRBV29-1	NA	CSVTPGTEAFF	TGCAGCGTGACCCCGGGCACTGAAGCTTTCTTT
NA	TRBJ2-2	TRBV12-3/TRBV12-4	TRBD1	CASSYRTGSATGELFF	TGTGCCAGCAGTTATCGGACAGGGTCGGCCACCGGGGAGCTGTTTTTT